The 27 T cell receptor beta chains reported below all come from one sample, sequenced in a study of post-analysis software for immune sequencing data (dated by TCRdb to about 2015). Study-wide conclusions, independent of this receptor: Patients showed significantly higher frequencies than controls for roughly five TRBV segments, among them TRBV5-6, TRBV5-1 and TRBV20-1.

No antigen has been identified for these receptors. Receptor libraries were prepared by PCR. These reads were obtained on an Illumina HiSeq 2500. To reduce PCR and sequencing biases, unique molecular identifiers were incorporated into the TCR beta cDNA libraries. TCRdb reprocessing: public reads trimmed at Q25 with fastp, clones called with MiXCR, in-frame beta chains kept. Every CDR3 protein is listed once, alongside the most common genes and DNA of its rows. In all, the sample holds hundreds of thousands of distinct CDR3 sequences, and approximately 38% of those were seen once. In total, the top ten clones hold under 15% of the sample. The sequenced sample consisted of blood. These TCRs come from a girl aged 10-17 years with multiple sclerosis.

The CDR3 coding sequence is TGTGCCAGCAGAGTCACCAGGGGCACCACCCGCGAGCAGTACTTC. Its translation is CASRVTRGTTREQYF. The V and J genes are TRBV6-5 and TRBJ2-5; tentative D call: TRBD1 (6 bases). The end of the DNA fits TRBJ2-7 better, so the J call may be wrong. Germline CDR1 MNHEY, CDR2 SVGAGI. The CDR3 sequence is 15 residues long.

This clonotype was counted between two and nine times. The rearrangement uses TRBV10-3 and TRBJ1-2; D remains ambiguous. The CDR3 consists of 15 residues. Germline CDR1 and CDR2: ENHRY and SYGVKD. V was trimmed by 0 bases and J by 5 bases, leaving 13 bases between them. The DNA of the CDR3 is TGTGCCATCAGTGAGTCTGCGGGAGCCGCTTATGGCTACACCTTC. This gives the protein CAISESAGAAYGYTF.

Only a few counts were recorded for this clonotype. The chain carries TRBV7-9 and TRBJ2-5; D ambiguous. This CDR3 contains 15 residues. V lost 6 bases and J 2 bases, leaving 16 bases between the germline ends. Germline assignment: CDR1 SEHNR and CDR2 FQNEAQ (reference sequence). In nucleotides, the CDR3 is TGTGCCAGCAGTACGATAGATTCACTACAAGAGACCCAGTACTTC. This encodes CASSTIDSLQETQYF.

The V and J genes are TRBV6-5 and TRBJ1-2, with a possible D match to TRBD1 (6 bases). Trimming removed 8 bases from V and 4 bases from J, with 14 bases in between. Germline V CDR1 and CDR2: MNHEY, SVGAGI. This CDR3 has 13 amino acids. For the CDR3, the DNA is TGTGCCAGCCTCGCGGACAGCGCCTATGGCTACACCTTC. This encodes CASLADSAYGYTF.

This clonotype was picked up a small number of times. J is TRBJ2-3 and V is TRBV7-3; 9 nucleotides align to TRBD2. This CDR3 is built from 16 residues. Per the germline V gene, CDR1 is SGHTA and CDR2 is FQGTGA. Trimming removed 5 bases from V and 8 bases from J; junction bases left unmatched: 14. CDR3: CASSAPSAGGASTQYF. The CDR3 DNA is TGTGCCAGCAGCGCACCCTCAGCGGGGGGCGCCAGTACGCAGTATTTT. The full variable domain, with the rest looked up from reference TRBV7-3 and TRBJ2-3, is GAGVSQTPSNKVTEKGKYVELRCDPISGHTALYWYRQSLGQGPEFLIYFQGTGAADDSGLPNDRFFAVRPEGSVSTLKIQRTERGDSAVYLCASSAPSAGGASTQYFGPGTRLTVL.

This sequence joins TRBV6-5 and TRBJ1-2; 9 positions match TRBD1. Germline V gene sequence: CDR1 MNHEY, CDR2 SVGAGI. With V trimmed by 4 bases and J by 8 bases, 8 bases remained unmatched. The CDR3 covers 14 residues. CDR3 coding DNA: TGTGCCAGCAGTTTGACAGGGGGGTTCGGAGGCTACACCTTC. Residues: CASSLTGGFGGYTF.

V is TRBV19 and J is TRBJ2-7, with 7 positions matching TRBD1. With 6 bases clipped from V and 1 base from J, the junction kept 9 bases outside the gene matches. The CDR3 has 15 amino acids. Germline CDR1 and CDR2: LNHDA and SQIVND (reference sequence). The CDR3 DNA is TGTGCCAGTAGAATTTCCGGGACAGAATCCTACGAGCAGTACTTC. Translation: CASRISGTESYEQYF.

This clonotype was observed a few times. This chain joins TRBV10-3 and TRBJ2-7; 9 bases match TRBD1. V trimming: 0 bases; J trimming: 6 bases; junction bases outside the gene matches: 9. The CDR3 is 16 residues long. The germline V gene has CDR1 ENHRY and CDR2 SYGVKD. This chain's CDR3 is CAISESSGTGRGEQYF. The CDR3 region has the DNA TGTGCCATCAGTGAGTCGTCCGGGACAGGGAGGGGCGAGCAGTACTTC.

CDR3 amino acids: CASSSPGGKGYGYTF. DNA for the CDR3: TGTGCCAGCAGCTCCCCCGGGGGCAAGGGCTATGGCTACACCTTC. This chain connects TRBV7-2 to TRBJ1-2; perhaps TRBD1 as D (6 bases). The germline V gene has CDR1 SGHTA and CDR2 FQGNSA. The CDR3 totals 15 residues. V lost 4 bases and J lost 4, with 16 bases in between.

V is TRBV3-1 and J is TRBJ2-5; no clear D. The ends were cut back, 2 bases at V and 2 bases at J, with 12 bases in the middle. The germline CDR1 and CDR2 sequences are LGHDT and YNNKEL (reference sequence). This CDR3 contains 15 residues. The CDR3 nucleotides read TGTGCCAGCAGCCAACCCTTAGGGCCTCAAGAGACCCAGTACTTC. This translates into CASSQPLGPQETQYF.

This chain links TRBV24-1 with TRBJ1-2; no reliable D call. Germline V gene data show CDR1 as KGHDR and CDR2 as SFDVKD. V was clipped by 6 bases and J by 2 bases, with 6 bases between them. This CDR3 is 12 amino acids long. The CDR3 here is CATSMENYGYTF. As DNA, the CDR3 is TGTGCCACCAGTATGGAGAACTATGGCTACACCTTC.

A few counts support this clonotype. The rearrangement uses TRBV12-3 or TRBV12-4 and TRBJ2-3; perhaps D is TRBD1 or TRBD2 (6 bases each). V shed 2 bases and J shed 3 bases, with 15 bases lying between them. The length of the CDR3 is 16 residues. DNA for the CDR3: TGTGCCAGCAGTTTAAGCCGGGGGCTCGGAACAGATACGCAGTATTTT. Translated: CASSLSRGLGTDTQYF.

The chain couples TRBV28 to TRBJ2-5; 8 nucleotides line up with TRBD2. The length of the CDR3 is 17 residues. J gave up 0 bases and V 6 bases, and 12 bases lay outside the gene matches. CDR1 and CDR2 (germline): MDHEN, SYDVKM. In nucleotides, the CDR3 is TGTGCCAGCAGAAGTCTTGAAGCGGGGGCCAACCAAGAGACCCAGTACTTC. It specifies CASRSLEAGANQETQYF. The whole variable domain, remainder taken from reference TRBV28 and TRBJ2-5, is DVKVTQSSRYLVKRTGEKVFLECVQDMDHENMFWYRQDPGLGLRLIYFSYDVKMKEKGDIPEGYSVSREKKERFSLILESASTNQTSMYLCASRSLEAGANQETQYFGPGTRLLVL.

This clonotype was picked up a small number of times. This chain connects TRBV20-1 to TRBJ2-1; 8 bases are a match to TRBD2. Germline V gene lookup returns CDR1 DFQATT and CDR2 SNEGSKA (reference sequence). The CDR3 runs 15 residues. V was pared by 3 bases and J by 0 bases, with 4 bases of the junction left unmatched. Here the CDR3 DNA reads TGCAGTGCTAGGCGGGGGGCCAGCTCCTACAATGAGCAGTTCTTC. Protein sequence: CSARRGASSYNEQFF.

The CDR3 region has the DNA TGTGCCAGCGAAGGCGTAGGGATCCACGAGCAGTACTTC. It yields the protein CASEGVGIHEQYF. The J gene is TRBJ2-5, the V gene TRBV6-1; D remains unclear. The J call may be wrong; the DNA end is better matched by TRBJ2-7. CDR1 and CDR2 from the germline V gene are MNHNS and SASEGT. The CDR3 contains 13 residues.

The CDR3 region is CASSLFEFGTDNSPLHF. The CDR3 DNA sequence: TGTGCCAGCAGCTTATTCGAGTTTGGAACCGATAATTCACCCCTCCACTTT. This chain joins TRBV7-6 and TRBJ1-6; no firm D call. Germline CDR1 SGHVS, CDR2 FNYEAQ. Trimming stripped 2 bases from V and 5 bases from J, with 16 bases between. The CDR3 has 17 residues.

This clonotype was detected a few times. The genes are TRBV5-8 and TRBJ2-3; the match to TRBD1 covers 7 bases. The CDR3 has 15 residues. CDR1 is SGHTS, CDR2 YDEGEE, per germline. V lost 4 bases and J lost 0; bases outside the gene matches: 5. The CDR3 nucleotides are TGTGCCAGCAGCATAAGACAGGGTAGCACAGATACGCAGTATTTT. This translates into CASSIRQGSTDTQYF.

The chain couples TRBV5-6 to TRBJ2-3; TRBD2 matches at 8 bases. This CDR3 is built from 16 residues. The ends lost 2 bases at V and 2 bases at J; junction bases unmatched: 7. Germline CDR1 SGHDT, CDR2 YYEEEE. The chain's CDR3 is CASSFPGLAATDTQYF. The DNA for the CDR3 is TGTGCCAGCAGCTTCCCCGGACTAGCAGCCACAGATACGCAGTATTTT.

The chain carries TRBV29-1 and TRBJ1-5; a possible D gene is TRBD1 (6 bases). The CDR3 covers 13 residues. Trimming took off 4 bases at V and 7 bases at J, with 14 bases between the two ends. Germline CDR1 and CDR2: SQVTM and ANQGSEA. The chain's CDR3 is CSVALQGIQPQHF. The CDR3 region has the DNA TGCAGCGTTGCCCTGCAGGGGATCCAGCCCCAGCATTTT.

The chain links TRBV29-1 to TRBJ2-1; 9 bases align to TRBD1. In germline, CDR1 is SQVTM, CDR2 ANQGSEA. The CDR3 spans 13 residues. The J segment lost 4 bases and the V segment lost 5 bases, leaving 3 bases of the junction unmatched. CDR3 in amino acids: CSVTQGAYNEQFF. CDR3 DNA sequence: TGCAGCGTTACACAGGGGGCTTACAATGAGCAGTTCTTC.

As regards this clonotype: At one of its ends the junction is not consistent with the germline gene, which may arise from a read error. The chain joins TRBV2 to TRBJ2-3; a weak D match, TRBD2 (6 bases). The germline gives CDR1 SNHLY, CDR2 FYNNEI. The length of the CDR3 is 12 residues. CDR3 amino acids: CASNLARDKQYF. The DNA of the CDR3 is TGTGCCAGCAACCTAGCGAGAGATAAGCAGTATTTT.

This rearrangement joins TRBV6-6 to TRBJ1-2; TRBD1 is a possible D gene (5 bases). The CDR3 spans 14 residues. Germline CDR1 and CDR2: MNHNY and SVGAGI (reference sequence). The V end lost 5 bases, the J end lost 2 bases, and 12 bases lay between the germline ends. The CDR3 DNA sequence: TGTGCCAGCAGTCCGTTGGCAGGGAACTATGGCTACACCTTC. The encoded protein is CASSPLAGNYGYTF.

The V call is TRBV7-9, the J call TRBJ2-3, with D unclear. The CDR3 has 12 residues. The germline V gene has CDR1 SEHNR and CDR2 FQNEAQ (reference sequence). Deletions cut 3 bases from V and 10 bases from J, with 11 bases between. CDR3 loop: CASSFEKSPQYF. CDR3 nucleotides: TGTGCCAGCAGCTTTGAGAAGTCGCCGCAGTATTTT.

This clonotype was seen once. The V and J genes are TRBV5-1 and TRBJ1-1; TRBD1 might be the D (5 bases). Per germline, CDR1 SGHRS and CDR2 YFSETQ. With 2 bases removed from V and 1 base from J, the gap between germline ends came to 9 bases. This CDR3 is built from 14 residues. In DNA, the CDR3 is TGCGCCAGCAGCTTCGGAGGGGAGAACACTGAAGCTTTCTTT. As protein: CASSFGGENTEAFF.

The genes are TRBV29-1 and TRBJ2-3, with 10 bases that match TRBD1. The CDR3 is 14 amino acids. After removal of 7 bases from V and 8 bases from J, the junction contained 12 bases not matched to a gene. Germline loops: CDR1 SQVTM, CDR2 ANQGSEA. DNA for the CDR3: TGCAGCGCCTCCGGGACAGGGGCCACGGGTACGCAGTATTTT. Protein: CSASGTGATGTQYF.

This clonotype was seen only a few times. The chain has TRBV20-1 and TRBJ2-3, with 14 bases aligning to TRBD2. V lost 0 bases to trimming and J lost 0 bases; unmatched junction nucleotides: 5. In germline, CDR1 is DFQATT, CDR2 SNEGSKA (reference sequence). The CDR3 is 18 amino acids. The CDR3 DNA reads TGCAGTGCTAGAGATCCGACTAGCGGGGGGGCGAGCACAGATACGCAGTATTTT. It encodes CSARDPTSGGASTDTQYF.

The CDR3 DNA sequence: TGCAGTGCTACTCCCAGGGGAGCGGGGGGCACAGATACGCAGTATTTT. Protein product: CSATPRGAGGTDTQYF. The chain recombines TRBV20-1 with TRBJ2-3, with 8 positions matching TRBD2. With 4 bases clipped from V and 1 base from J, the junction kept 10 bases outside the gene matches. CDR1 DFQATT and CDR2 SNEGSKA come from the germline V gene (reference sequence). The CDR3 runs to 16 residues.